This T cell receptor (beta chain) was documented in a study of shared T cell receptors in the human thymus (dated by TCRdb to the early 2020s). About the full investigation: The study examined how self-reactive, shared T-cell receptor alpha chains are generated in the human thymus.

Libraries were made using the immunoSEQ multiplex PCR assay. TCRdb took this table from immuneACCESS and kept in-frame rearrangements with V and J called. Such tables lack part of the clones; where checked against another copy, unresolved V genes explain under half of the gap, and the rest is unexplained. The sample records 650,000 to 950,000 clones, 80% to 90% of which are singletons. The ten most abundant clones make up 0.0095% to 0.013% of the sample. A note on this clone: This clone's antigen is unknown. No base qualities exist here, and no much larger clone lies one base off it.

The trim is 0 bases for V and 4 bases for J, with a gap of 13 bases between the germline ends. The germline V gene (reference sequence) yields MNHEY for CDR1 and SMNVEV for CDR2. From cysteine to phenylalanine, the CDR3 is 16 amino acids long. The kept DNA is CDR3 alone, 48 bases in frame from the first base. The same sample was also studied in work on human thymus T cells. Per the second study: The donors were immunologically healthy infants in Finland who had open corrective cardiac surgery for congenital heart defects. Thymus tissue was obtained as surgical resects removed during corrective cardiac surgery. V and J gene segment usage appeared biased in both thymic and peripheral blood repertoires. Highly overlapping thymic TCR repertoires among unrelated individuals were reported in the related research. The study used under 10 infant thymus samples plus four related peripheral blood samples to characterize TCR alpha and beta repertoires. The infant donors were about 7 to 250 days old, and the cohort included roughly six males and a couple of females. Thymocytes were released mechanically from tissue and stored at -70 °C as pellets of about 9-32 million cells. A QIAsymphony instrument was used to extract genomic DNA from the frozen cell pellets. The immunoSEQ multiplex PCR assay was used to amplify the TCRB and TCRAD loci from a standardized quantity of quality-controlled genomic DNA. The V(D)J region was spanned by amplicons of a length sufficient to cover the CDR3 and to identify V and J genes. Amplicon sequencing was performed on an Illumina platform through the commercial immunoSEQ service. Primer bias and sequencing errors were corrected as previously described, and TCRAD and TCRB were defined on the basis of the IMGT database. immunoSEQ Analyzer 3.0 and VDJTools were used for repertoire analysis, which covered basic statistics, V/J segment usage, diversity estimates, rarefaction and pairwise overlap. Chao1, ChaoE, Efron-Thisted, Shannon and inverse Simpson indices were used to estimate diversity, which was also estimated on datasets down-sampled to the smallest sample. Repertoire overlap used strict matching of CDR3 nucleotide sequence, V gene and J gene, with Jaccard-based multidimensional scaling clustering. On average, thymus samples yielded around 850,000 unique TCRB clonotypes, whereas blood samples yielded roughly 80,000.

The chain is encoded by TRBV27 joined to TRBJ1-5, with an unclear D gene assignment. This sequence was found in a girl under two years old with a congenital heart defect. Donor details come from another sample of the same person, matched by shared clones. The sequencing sample was made of thymocytes. DNA sequence: TGTGCCAGCAGTTTATCCCGGGTGGCGGCGAATCAGCCCCAGCATTTT. Translation gives CASSLSRVAANQPQHF.